Listed below are T cell receptor beta chains from one sample, sequenced in a study of blood T cell repertoires in COVID-19. Here immunoSEQ multiplex PCR was the method, and the copy in TCRdb shows in-frame clones only, minus some. The sample lists 220,000 or so clones; approximately 80% were seen once. The sequenced sample consisted of PBMCs or T cells enriched from blood (not recorded which). These receptor sequences come from a woman aged 60-75 years who had recovered from COVID-19. Each CDR3 is given with its conserved first and last residue. Fields, in order: CDR3 length, clone size, V gene, D gene, J gene, CDR3 protein, CDR3 DNA. The D gene is left open where the match is weak. Some rows mark clone size as missing; the rest say once, few, many or name a class of expanded clone.

15,.,TRBV4-1,.,TRBJ2-2,CASSPDREGTGELFF,TGCGCCAGCAGCCCAGACAGGGAGGGAACCGGGGAGCTGTTTTTT
15,.,TRBV11-2,TRBD1,TRBJ1-4,CASSYQGAGNEKLFF,TGTGCCAGCAGCTATCAGGGGGCCGGTAATGAAAAACTGTTTTTT
13,.,TRBV7-8,.,TRBJ1-1,CASSLSGVTEAFF,TGTGCCAGCAGCTTATCAGGGGTCACTGAAGCTTTCTTT
14,.,TRBV5-1,TRBD2,TRBJ2-2,CASSLLAGGGELFF,TGCGCCAGCAGCCTCCTAGCGGGGGGCGGGGAGCTGTTTTTT
16,.,TRBV12-5,.,TRBJ2-1,CASGPTRDTRNNEQFF,TGTGCTAGTGGGCCTACACGGGACACCAGGAACAATGAGCAGTTCTTC
15,once,TRBV6-6,.,TRBJ2-1,CASTQDTNSYNEQFF,TGTGCCAGCACTCAGGACACAAACTCCTACAATGAGCAGTTCTTC
13,.,TRBV5-4,TRBD1,TRBJ2-4,CASSLPGTDIQYF,TGTGCCAGCAGCTTGCCGGGGACAGACATTCAGTACTTC
13,.,TRBV3-1/TRBV3-2,TRBD1,TRBJ2-2,CASSGQGHGELFF,TGTGCCAGCAGCGGACAGGGCCACGGGGAGCTGTTTTTT
16,.,TRBV5-1,.,TRBJ2-1,CASSPGAMGSYNEQFF,TGCGCCAGCAGTCCCGGAGCGATGGGCTCCTACAATGAGCAGTTCTTC
18,few,TRBV10-3,TRBD1,TRBJ1-6,CAISNPGQGTGLGSPLHF,TGTGCCATCAGCAATCCGGGACAGGGTACCGGCTTGGGATCACCCCTCCACTTT
15,.,TRBV19,.,TRBJ2-3,CASSEGAGSVYTQYF,TGTGCCAGTAGTGAAGGTGCAGGTTCCGTTTATACGCAGTATTTT
16,.,TRBV23-1,.,TRBJ1-1,CASSHSSRGLNTEAFF,TGCGCCAGCAGTCACTCGAGTAGGGGATTGAACACTGAAGCTTTCTTT
12,few,TRBV3-1/TRBV3-2,TRBD1,TRBJ1-1,CASTNRGAEAFF,TGTGCCAGCACTAACAGGGGAGCTGAAGCTTTCTTT
14,.,TRBV7-9,.,TRBJ2-1,CASSPRVVSGEQFF,TGTGCCAGCAGCCCCCGGGTCGTCAGCGGGGAGCAGTTCTTC
17,few,TRBV7-2,TRBD2,TRBJ2-3,CASSLRGTSGERDTQYF,TGTGCCAGCAGCTTAAGGGGGACTAGCGGGGAGAGGGATACGCAGTATTTT
15,.,TRBV7-9,.,TRBJ1-1,CASSLAGTMNTEAFF,TGTGCCAGCAGCTTAGCTGGGACAATGAACACTGAAGCTTTCTTT
16,.,TRBV6-5,TRBD1,TRBJ2-7,CASSYHSGTGGYEQYF,TGTGCCAGCAGTTACCACAGTGGGACAGGGGGCTACGAGCAGTACTTC
16,few,TRBV14,TRBD2,TRBJ2-1,CASSQELAGAGNEQFF,TGTGCCAGCAGCCAAGAACTAGCGGGAGCTGGCAATGAGCAGTTCTTC
12,.,TRBV18,.,TRBJ2-7,CASSPRSREQYF,TGTGCCAGCTCACCACGGTCTCGGGAGCAGTACTTC
13,.,TRBV6-5,.,TRBJ1-6,CASSISGDSPLHF,TGTGCCAGCAGCATTTCCGGGGATTCACCCCTCCACTTT
15,.,TRBV6-2/TRBV6-3,.,TRBJ1-1,CASSYSHEGGTEAFF,TGTGCCAGCAGTTACTCCCACGAAGGAGGCACTGAAGCTTTCTTT
15,few,TRBV11-2,.,TRBJ2-7,CASSWINPGAGEQYF,TGTGCCAGCAGCTGGATTAACCCAGGTGCGGGGGAGCAGTACTTC
13,.,TRBV25-1,.,TRBJ1-5,CASSDRADQPQHF,TGTGCCAGCAGTGACCGAGCCGATCAGCCCCAGCATTTT
14,.,TRBV7-8,.,TRBJ2-3,CASCVVRSGDTQYF,TGTGCCAGCTGCGTTGTGCGGAGTGGAGATACGCAGTATTTT
17,.,TRBV5-1,TRBD1,TRBJ1-4,CASRLAPVQGVGEKLFF,TGCGCCAGCAGACTGGCCCCAGTACAGGGGGTTGGTGAAAAACTGTTTTTT
16,once,TRBV5-5,.,TRBJ2-7,CASSLGFRGDGYEQYF,TGTGCCAGCAGCTTGGGCTTCAGGGGGGACGGCTACGAGCAGTACTTC
18,.,TRBV7-9,TRBD2,TRBJ2-5,CASSFTGTSGHQGETQYF,TGTGCCAGCAGCTTCACCGGGACTAGCGGACATCAGGGAGAGACCCAGTACTTC
14,.,TRBV19,.,TRBJ2-2,CASRTAQGTGELFF,TGTGCCAGCAGGACAGCTCAGGGCACCGGGGAGCTGTTTTTT
14,.,TRBV7-9,TRBD1,TRBJ1-4,CASTRPGGNEKLFF,TGTGCCAGCACCCGTCCAGGGGGAAATGAAAAACTGTTTTTT
15,.,TRBV5-6,.,TRBJ2-7,CASSRMNTGSREQYF,TGTGCCAGCAGCCGAATGAATACAGGCTCCAGGGAGCAGTACTTC
15,.,TRBV11-3,TRBD1,TRBJ2-1,CASSLESGTGNEQFF,TGTGCCAGCAGCTTAGAATCCGGGACAGGCAATGAGCAGTTCTTC
14,.,TRBV3-1/TRBV3-2,TRBD1,TRBJ2-2,CASSPGAGGPELFF,TGTGCCAGCAGCCCCGGGGCAGGGGGCCCTGAGCTGTTTTTT
15,.,TRBV14,.,TRBJ1-2,CASSQGDDRFYGYTF,TGTGCCAGCAGCCAAGGCGATGACAGATTTTATGGCTACACCTTC
15,.,TRBV19,.,TRBJ1-2,CASSIEWGRESGYTF,TGTGCCAGTAGTATAGAGTGGGGCAGGGAAAGTGGCTACACCTTC
18,once,TRBV4-1,TRBD2,TRBJ2-1,CASSLLSRTSGNYNEQFF,TGCGCCAGCAGCCTTCTCAGCCGGACTAGCGGAAACTACAATGAGCAGTTCTTC
13,.,TRBV5-5,TRBD2,TRBJ2-3,CASFGLGTDTQYF,TGTGCCAGTTTTGGACTAGGCACAGATACGCAGTATTTT
12,.,TRBV29-1,.,TRBJ1-1,CSVLKGPTEAFF,TGCAGCGTTTTGAAGGGGCCCACTGAAGCTTTCTTT
18,.,TRBV4-1,.,TRBJ2-7,CASSQESSGTQTSYEQYF,TGCGCCAGCAGCCAAGAAAGTAGCGGAACCCAGACGTCTTATGAGCAGTACTTC
16,.,TRBV5-4,TRBD1,TRBJ1-3,CASSLGTGVGGNTIYF,TGTGCCAGCAGCTTAGGGACAGGGGTAGGGGGAAACACCATATATTTT
15,.,TRBV7-9,TRBD2,TRBJ2-7,CASSQLAGGPYEQYF,TGTGCCAGCAGCCAACTAGCGGGAGGGCCCTACGAGCAGTACTTC
16,.,TRBV5-6,TRBD1,TRBJ1-6,CASSLETGGNNSPLHF,TGTGCCAGCAGCTTGGAGACAGGGGGCAATAATTCACCCCTCCACTTT